The 26 T cell receptor beta chains below all came from one sample that was sequenced in a study of early stage breast cancer tumors. The protocol was immunoSEQ multiplex PCR, while the TCRdb copy is restricted to in-frame clones and leaves out a portion. The sample has more than 65,000 clones; approximately 80% are singletons. Sequencing input: blood. These receptors were collected from a person between 35 and 49 years old with breast cancer.

The chain combines TRBV5-4 with TRBJ2-3; a weak D match, TRBD2 (6 bases). The CDR3 sequence is 14 residues long. V was clipped by 9 bases and J by 4 bases, with 18 bases between them. Germline V gene lookup returns CDR1 SGHNT and CDR2 YYREEE (reference sequence). The CDR3 region is CATTRGGVSDTQYF. In DNA, the CDR3 is TGTGCCACCACGCGAGGCGGGGTCTCAGATACGCAGTATTTT.

This sequence joins TRBV28 and TRBJ1-3; a possible D gene is TRBD1 (6 bases). V was clipped by 5 bases and J by 4 bases, with 18 bases between them. CDR3 length: 16 amino acids. The germline gives CDR1 MDHEN, CDR2 SYDVKM. In DNA form, the CDR3 reads TGTGCCAGCAGTAGCCAAAACAGGGATAAGGGAAACACCATATATTTT. Amino acid sequence: CASSSQNRDKGNTIYF.

The chain has TRBV19 and TRBJ1-1, with TRBD1 as a possible D gene (6 bases). Germline CDR1 is LNHDA and CDR2 is SQIVND (reference sequence). This CDR3 spans 14 amino acids. Trimming removed 8 bases from V and 1 base from J, with 14 bases in between. The CDR3 bases are TGTGCCAGTTGGGACATCTTGGGGAACACTGAAGCTTTCTTT. Its translation is CASWDILGNTEAFF.

This clone was observed a handful of times. The genes are TRBV6-1 and TRBJ1-2, with a weak D call TRBD1 (5 bases). The ends were cut back, 5 bases at V and 2 bases at J, with 15 bases in the middle. Germline CDR1 and CDR2: MNHNS and SASEGT. The CDR3 has 15 residues. The CDR3: CASSFSGTANYGYTF. DNA for the CDR3: TGTGCCAGCAGTTTTAGCGGGACCGCGAACTATGGCTACACCTTC.

This clone was seen just once. The chain has TRBV7-9 and TRBJ1-5; D is undetermined. In germline, CDR1 is SEHNR, CDR2 FQNEAQ (reference sequence). The CDR3 sequence is 14 residues long. Trimming stripped 1 base from V and 6 bases from J, with 10 bases between. CDR3 in amino acids: CASSLGEEGQPQHF. The CDR3 coding sequence is TGTGCCAGCAGCTTAGGGGAGGAGGGTCAGCCCCAGCATTTT.

This chain joins TRBV30 and TRBJ2-3; 11 bases fit TRBD2. Germline V gene lookup returns CDR1 GTSNPN and CDR2 SVGIG (reference sequence). CDR3 size: 14 residues. V was pared by 8 bases and J by 1 base, with 5 bases of the junction left unmatched. The CDR3 bases are TGTGCCCAACTAGCGGGAGATGGCACAGATACGCAGTATTTT. Translated: CAQLAGDGTDTQYF.

The chain links TRBV18 to TRBJ1-1; TRBD1 matches at 7 bases. V lost 1 base and J lost 1; bases outside the gene matches: 6. The length of the CDR3 is 16 residues. The V gene's germline CDR1 is KGHSH and CDR2 LQKENI. The CDR3 DNA follows: TGTGCCAGCTCACCACTCGTGGGGACAGCGAACACTGAAGCTTTCTTT. Translation: CASSPLVGTANTEAFF. The variable domain in full, completed from reference TRBV18 and TRBJ1-1, reads NAGVMQNPRHLVRRRGQEARLRCSPMKGHSHVYWYRQLPEEGLKFMVYLQKENIIDESGMPKERFSAEFPKEGPSILRIQQVVRGDSAAYFCASSPLVGTANTEAFFGQGTRLTVV.

This chain connects TRBV10-3 to TRBJ2-4; 7 nucleotides align to TRBD2. CDR1 ENHRY and CDR2 SYGVKD come from the germline V gene. This CDR3 has 14 residues. V lost 3 bases to trimming and J lost 1 base; unmatched junction nucleotides: 0. The CDR3 region has the DNA TGTGCCATCAGTGAAGCGGGGGCCAAAAACATTCAGTACTTC. This translates into CAISEAGAKNIQYF.

CDR3 DNA: TGTGCCAGCAATCGACAGGGGCCCTACAATGAGCAGTTCTTC. This encodes CASNRQGPYNEQFF. The chain links TRBV14 to TRBJ2-1, with 8 bases that match TRBD1. CDR1 is SGHDN and CDR2 is FVKESK in the germline V gene. J gave up 2 bases and V 7 bases, and 4 bases lay outside the gene matches. This CDR3 is 14 amino acids long.

The rearrangement joins TRBV19 to TRBJ2-6; a weak D match, TRBD1 (5 bases). CDR3 size: 15 residues. The germline V and J ends were trimmed by 3 bases and 2 bases, with 8 bases remaining between them. The germline CDR1 and CDR2 sequences are LNHDA and SQIVND (reference sequence). CDR3 protein: CASSMGQTGANVLTF. DNA for the CDR3: TGTGCCAGTAGTATGGGGCAGACTGGGGCCAACGTCCTGACTTTC.

The CDR3 DNA reads as TGTGCCAGCAGTGGGGGCGGACTAGCGGGCGGAGGTGAGACCCAGTACTTC. It is translated as CASSGGGLAGGGETQYF. The chain combines TRBV25-1 with TRBJ2-5; 11 bases line up with TRBD2. The V and J ends lost 4 bases and 5 bases, in that order; junction bases with no gene match: 12. Germline CDR1 is MGHDK and CDR2 is SYGVNS. This CDR3 comprises 17 residues.

The rearrangement joins TRBV29-1 to TRBJ2-1, with 7 positions matching TRBD2. Germline assignment: CDR1 SQVTM and CDR2 ANQGSEA. The CDR3 loop spans 13 amino acids. V lost 7 bases and J lost 1; bases outside the gene matches: 4. CDR3 DNA sequence: TGCAGCGGAAGGGGAGGGTCCTACAATGAGCAGTTCTTC. Protein product: CSGRGGSYNEQFF.

The CDR3 region is CASSGTGLTYSYEQYF. CDR3 nucleotides: TGTGCCAGCTCCGGGACAGGTCTTACTTACTCCTACGAGCAGTACTTC. This chain uses TRBV18 with TRBJ2-7; 8 nucleotides match TRBD1. CDR3 length: 16 amino acids. The J segment lost 0 bases and the V segment lost 6 bases, leaving 10 bases of the junction unmatched. Germline CDR1 KGHSH, CDR2 LQKENI. The complete variable domain, with remaining parts taken from reference TRBV18 and TRBJ2-7, reads NAGVMQNPRHLVRRRGQEARLRCSPMKGHSHVYWYRQLPEEGLKFMVYLQKENIIDESGMPKERFSAEFPKEGPSILRIQQVVRGDSAAYFCASSGTGLTYSYEQYFGPGTRLTVT.

The chain has TRBV25-1 and TRBJ2-7, with D tentatively TRBD1 or TRBD2 (5 bases each). V was trimmed by 4 bases and J by 0 bases, leaving 19 bases between them. The CDR3 totals 17 residues. CDR1 is MGHDK, CDR2 SYGVNS, per germline. Here the CDR3 DNA reads TGTGCCAGCAGTGGGCCGGGACGGTCAATTAGCTCCTACGAGCAGTACTTC. Translation gives CASSGPGRSISSYEQYF.

The rearrangement joins TRBV6-4 to TRBJ2-1, with 8 nucleotides matching TRBD2. The CDR3 sequence is 13 residues long. The ends lost 3 bases at V and 6 bases at J; junction bases unmatched: 1. Per germline, CDR1 MRHNA and CDR2 SNTAGT. In DNA form, the CDR3 reads TGTGCCAGCAGTGAGACTAGCGTCAATGAGCAGTTCTTC. It yields the protein CASSETSVNEQFF.

The chain uses TRBV27 and TRBJ1-2; D gene uncertain. The CDR3 length is 12 residues. The germline CDR1 and CDR2 sequences are MNHEY and SMNVEV (reference sequence). V shed 0 bases and J shed 8 bases, with 7 bases lying between them. Here the CDR3 DNA reads TGTGCCAGCAGTTTATCCGGAAACGGCTACACCTTC. Its translation: CASSLSGNGYTF.

The chain employs TRBV11-2 and TRBJ1-2, with a possible D match to TRBD1 (5 bases). V lost 6 bases, J lost 6 bases, and 14 bases lay in between. This CDR3 region has 13 residues. Germline lookup yields CDR1 SGHAT and CDR2 FQNNGV. The CDR3 DNA is TGTGCCAGCAGGGTTGAGGGGATGGATGGCTACACCTTC. The encoded protein is CASRVEGMDGYTF.

This clone was detected only once. The chain joins TRBV6-4 to TRBJ2-6; D is unclear. Germline V lookup: CDR1 MRHNA, CDR2 SNTAGT. This CDR3 contains 16 residues. Trimming cost V 2 bases and J 0 bases, with 8 bases left between them. The CDR3 region has the DNA TGTGCCAGCAGTGACAAGGGTAACTCTGGGGCCAACGTCCTGACTTTC. The encoded protein is CASSDKGNSGANVLTF.

This clone appeared once. The chain uses TRBV6-6 and TRBJ1-1; D call uncertain. Germline V gene sequence: CDR1 MNHNY, CDR2 SVGAGI (reference sequence). V dropped 5 bases and J dropped 3 bases, with 7 bases sitting between them. CDR3 length equals 12 residues. CDR3: CASSATYTEAFF. The CDR3 bases are TGTGCCAGCAGTGCTACATACACTGAAGCTTTCTTT.

The genes are TRBV5-1 and TRBJ1-4, with 8 bases identical to TRBD1. With V trimmed by 3 bases and J by 7 bases, 5 bases remained unmatched. The CDR3 consists of 14 residues. CDR1 and CDR2 from the germline V gene are SGHRS and YFSETQ. The CDR3 here is CASSSDRGPEKLFF. CDR3 DNA sequence: TGCGCCAGCAGCTCCGACAGGGGCCCTGAAAAACTGTTTTTT.

In this sample, this clone turned up once. The chain is built from TRBV19 and TRBJ2-7; 15 bases agree with TRBD2. In germline, CDR1 is LNHDA, CDR2 SQIVND (reference sequence). Trimming cost V 4 bases and J 7 bases; bases outside gene matches: 5. This CDR3 has 15 amino acids. CDR3 loop: CASSTGTSGRLEQYF. CDR3 nucleotide sequence: TGTGCCAGTAGTACCGGGACTAGCGGGAGGCTTGAGCAGTACTTC.

The chain is built from TRBV28 and TRBJ1-5; D is ambiguous. The CDR3 is made up of 15 amino acids. V was shortened by 2 bases and J by 2 bases, with 10 bases between the two germline ends. Germline CDR1 MDHEN, CDR2 SYDVKM. CDR3 sequence (DNA): TGTGCCAGCAGTTTAAACTTGGCGGGCAATCAGCCCCAGCATTTT. Amino acids: CASSLNLAGNQPQHF.

This clone was recorded only once. The chain has TRBV6-6 and TRBJ2-3; a weak D match, TRBD2 (5 bases). The V end lost 2 bases, the J end lost 0 bases, and 9 bases lay between the germline ends. CDR1 is MNHNY, CDR2 SVGAGI, per germline (reference sequence). This CDR3 is built from 15 residues. In nucleotides, the CDR3 is TGTGCCAGCAGTTACCGGACTCCTAGCACAGATACGCAGTATTTT. This translates into CASSYRTPSTDTQYF.

The CDR3 sequence is CASSAGETQYF. For the CDR3, the DNA is TGTGCCAGCAGTGCGGGGGAGACCCAGTACTTC. The chain joins TRBV2 to TRBJ2-5; a weak D match, TRBD2 (5 bases). Germline CDR1 and CDR2: SNHLY and FYNNEI. The CDR3 is 11 amino acids. Trimming removed 4 bases at V and 5 bases at J, with 5 bases between.

The rearrangement links TRBV5-1 to TRBJ2-3, with D perhaps TRBD2 (5 bases). The CDR3 has 15 amino acids. Trimming removed 1 base from V and 1 base from J, with 10 bases in between. Looked up from germline, CDR1 is SGHRS and CDR2 is YFSETQ. CDR3 coding DNA: TGCGCCAGCAGCTTGACGAGCGGACGCACAGATACGCAGTATTTT. Protein product: CASSLTSGRTDTQYF.

The chain has TRBV30 and TRBJ1-5; TRBD1 is a possible D gene (5 bases). The CDR3 length is 13 residues. Germline V gene lookup returns CDR1 GTSNPN and CDR2 SVGIG (reference sequence). The V end lost 1 base, the J end lost 8 bases, and 12 bases lay between the germline ends. As DNA, the CDR3 is TGTGCCTGGAGTGGAAATTTAGGGGAGCCCCAGCATTTT. Amino acids: CAWSGNLGEPQHF.